These 8 T cell receptor beta chains originate from one sample sequenced in a study of blood T cells in healthy people across ages. Using a J-beta primer mix together with a sample-barcoded 5' primer, a second PCR was run for roughly 6 to 12 cycles. Via MiXCR, TCRdb re-called the 5' RACE reads, giving one row per CDR3 protein. The sample holds approximately 1.5 million distinct CDR3 sequences, around 36% seen once. What was sequenced was blood. These receptors were taken from a woman aged 25-40 years in good health.

The chain links TRBV5-1 to TRBJ2-1; a weak D match, TRBD2 (5 bases). The CDR3 runs 13 residues. V dropped 7 bases and J dropped 4 bases, with 12 bases sitting between them. The V gene's germline CDR1 is SGHRS and CDR2 YFSETQ. The CDR3 DNA sequence: TGCGCCAGCCCTGGACTGCGGTACAATGAGCAGTTCTTC. This translates into CASPGLRYNEQFF.

This clonotype was counted ten times or more. The V call is TRBV14, the J call TRBJ1-4; D is possibly TRBD1 (6 bases). Trimming shortened V by 2 bases and J by 8 bases, and 12 bases separated the two germline ends. The CDR3 length is 14 residues. Germline CDR1 SGHDN, CDR2 FVKESK. The CDR3 protein is CASSQRGIQEKLFF. DNA for the CDR3: TGTGCCAGCAGCCAAAGGGGGATTCAGGAAAAACTGTTTTTT.

This clonotype was detected a few times. This chain connects TRBV7-9 to TRBJ2-5; D possibly corresponds to TRBD1 (5 bases). Trimming pared 1 base from V and 3 bases from J, leaving 12 bases between. The CDR3 has 15 residues. CDR1 SEHNR and CDR2 FQNEAQ come from the germline V gene (reference sequence). The CDR3 region has the DNA TGTGCCAGCAGCTTAGGGGTCAGGGCAGAAGAGACCCAGTACTTC. Translated: CASSLGVRAEETQYF.

V and J are TRBV7-9 and TRBJ2-1; 9 nucleotides align to TRBD1. V dropped 4 bases and J dropped 9; count of bases not matched to a gene: 10. This CDR3 is built from 15 residues. The V gene's germline CDR1 is SEHNR and CDR2 FQNEAQ (reference sequence). CDR3 nucleotides: TGTGCCAGCAGCTCGGGGACAGGGTCGTCGGGTGAGCAGTTCTTC. Translating it yields CASSSGTGSSGEQFF. Looking up the rest from reference TRBV7-9 and TRBJ2-1 gives the full variable domain: DTGVSQNPRHKITKRGQNVTFRCDPISEHNRLYWYRQTLGQGPEFLTYFQNEAQLEKSRLLSDRFSAERPKGSFSTLEIQRTEQGDSAMYLCASSSGTGSSGEQFFGPGTRLTVL.

This clonotype has just a few counts. This chain links TRBV4-1 with TRBJ2-7, with TRBD2 matching over 7 bases. The V gene's germline CDR1 is MGHRA and CDR2 YSYEKL. V was pared by 3 bases and J by 1 base, with 9 bases of the junction left unmatched. There are 16 residues in the CDR3. The CDR3 nucleotides read TGCGCCAGCAGCCAGAGGGGAGGGGTGAGGTCCTACGAGCAGTACTTC. The encoded protein is CASSQRGGVRSYEQYF.

This clonotype was counted only a few times. The chain uses TRBV9 and TRBJ2-7; no firm D call. This CDR3 is built from 16 residues. The V gene's germline CDR1 is SGDLS and CDR2 YYNGEE. V lost 0 bases and J lost 0, with 13 bases in between. Here the CDR3 reads CASSVAPDPSSYEQYF. The CDR3 DNA is TGTGCCAGCAGCGTAGCTCCAGACCCTAGCTCCTACGAGCAGTACTTC. Full variable domain (missing parts from reference TRBV9 and TRBJ2-7): DSGVTQTPKHLITATGQRVTLRCSPRSGDLSVYWYQQSLDQGLQFLIQYYNGEERAKGNILERFSAQQFPDLHSELNLSSLELGDSALYFCASSVAPDPSSYEQYFGPGTRLTVT.

With regard to this clonotype: A much larger clone differs by one base, so this may be a read error. CDR3 residues: CASNQATGYEQYF. The CDR3 coding sequence is TGCGCCAGCAACCAAGCTACAGGCTACGAGCAGTACTTC. The chain is built from TRBV4-1 and TRBJ2-5; D perhaps matches TRBD1 (5 bases). Near its end, the DNA agrees better with TRBJ2-7, so the J call may be wrong. The germline V gene has CDR1 MGHRA and CDR2 YSYEKL. The CDR3 sequence is 13 residues long.

This clonotype has more than one count but fewer than ten. CDR3 region: CASSPILPKTGKGTEAFF. DNA for the CDR3: TGTGCCAGCAGCCCAATCCTACCTAAGACAGGGAAGGGCACTGAAGCTTTCTTT. The J gene is TRBJ1-1, the V gene TRBV3-1; 7 bases align to TRBD1. The CDR3 is 18 residues long. CDR1 and CDR2 (germline): LGHDT, YNNKEL (reference sequence). V was pared by 4 bases and J by 4 bases, with 18 bases of the junction left unmatched.